This T cell receptor (beta chain) was obtained from a study of cytomegalovirus exposure and HLA in healthy donors. Trimming pared 0 bases from V and 4 bases from J, leaving 12 bases between. CDR3 length equals 15 residues. CDR1 and CDR2 (germline): LGHNA, YNFKEQ. The PCR was carried out with 60 Vbeta primers and 13 Jbeta primers. The method was immunoSEQ multiplex PCR; TCRdb's version includes in-frame clones alone and lacks a portion of them. Of about 140,000 clones listed, roughly three fifths are singletons. Study-wide findings and caveats: Near-uniform donor sequencing depth was presumed by presence/absence analyses. A link between a missense DCLRE1C variant and TCR beta V- and J-gene trimming emerged from a later analysis. Reports showed the classifier diagnosing cytomegalovirus status with high specificity and sensitivity.

Of note for this clone: Its matching antigen is unknown.

The TCR sequence derives from an older woman in good health and CMV-seronegative. The V call is TRBV4-2, the J call TRBJ1-2; perhaps TRBD1 as D (6 bases). The sequenced material came from PBMCs. The CDR3 DNA is TGTGCCAGCAGCCAAGATCTAGGGGGAAGCTATGGCTACACCTTC. Translation gives CASSQDLGGSYGYTF.